A single sample is the source of the 31 T cell receptor beta chains below, sequenced in a study of T cells after yellow fever vaccination. TCRdb re-analysed the 5' RACE reads in MiXCR, keeping a single row per CDR3 protein. Among roughly 500,000 distinct CDR3 sequences listed, 15% to 20% were seen once. Sequences were derived from PBMCs, sampled 15 days after the yellow fever booster vaccination. Receptors were obtained from a man aged 30-40 years who received the YFV17D yellow fever vaccine.

The chain recombines TRBV24-1 with TRBJ2-6, with D tentatively TRBD1 or TRBD2 (5 bases each). Germline CDR1 KGHDR, CDR2 SFDVKD. The CDR3 contains 15 residues. Trimming cost V 4 bases and J 4 bases, with 10 bases left between them. DNA for the CDR3: TGTGCCACCAGTGACAGGGAGTCCGGGGCCAACGTCCTGACTTTC. Translating gives CATSDRESGANVLTF.

The chain joins TRBV27 to TRBJ1-6, with 10 nucleotides matching TRBD1. CDR1 and CDR2 from the germline V gene are MNHEY and SMNVEV (reference sequence). J gave up 10 bases and V 4 bases, and 13 bases lay outside the gene matches. The CDR3 extends over 17 amino acids. The CDR3 sequence is CASSSNFGTGASSPLHF. Here the CDR3 DNA reads TGTGCCAGCAGTTCGAATTTCGGGACAGGGGCTAGCTCACCCCTCCACTTT.

This rearrangement joins TRBV9 to TRBJ1-3; D is uncertain. The CDR3 length is 14 residues. Trimming shortened V by 4 bases and J by 4 bases, and 12 bases separated the two germline ends. Germline values: CDR1 SGDLS, CDR2 YYNGEE. In nucleotides, the CDR3 is TGTGCCAGCAGCCCCCCGGGGTCCGGAAACACCATATATTTT. It encodes CASSPPGSGNTIYF.

This clonotype occurred a few times. The chain couples TRBV7-2 to TRBJ2-3, with 10 bases lining up with TRBD2. Germline V lookup: CDR1 SGHTA, CDR2 FQGNSA. The V and J ends lost 3 bases and 1 base, in that order; junction bases with no gene match: 7. This CDR3 spans 17 amino acids. The CDR3, as DNA: TGTGCCAGCAGCTTGCTAGCGGGAGCGAGGGGCACAGATACGCAGTATTTT. Amino acids: CASSLLAGARGTDTQYF.

This clonotype was seen only a few times. This chain uses TRBV7-7 with TRBJ2-1, with a tentative D call TRBD2 (6 bases). The CDR3 runs to 14 residues. Germline loops: CDR1 SSHAT, CDR2 FNYEAQ (reference sequence). Trimming left V 5 bases short and J 5 bases short, with 13 bases between. CDR3 region: CASSPFGGNNEQFF. CDR3 coding DNA: TGTGCCAGCAGCCCCTTTGGGGGGAACAATGAGCAGTTCTTC.

This clonotype occurred a few times. This chain connects TRBV7-6 to TRBJ2-3; D is ambiguous. Per the germline V gene, CDR1 is SGHVS and CDR2 is FNYEAQ. This CDR3 is 15 amino acids long. Trimming cost V 5 bases and J 2 bases, with 14 bases left between them. The CDR3 spells CASSESATYTDTQYF. CDR3 DNA sequence: TGTGCCAGCAGCGAGTCGGCGACATACACAGATACGCAGTATTTT.

This chain connects TRBV30 to TRBJ2-7; D tentatively reads TRBD1 or TRBD2 (5 bases each). This CDR3 region has 13 residues. V lost 8 bases, J lost 1 base, and 15 bases lay in between. The germline CDR1 and CDR2 sequences are GTSNPN and SVGIG (reference sequence). The CDR3 protein is CAGYRGTSYEQYF. CDR3 nucleotide sequence: TGTGCCGGATACCGTGGGACGTCCTACGAGCAGTACTTC.

In its sample, this clonotype was seen a few times. The chain employs TRBV28 and TRBJ2-3, with TRBD2 identical over 7 bases. From germline, CDR1 is MDHEN and CDR2 SYDVKM. Germline trimming cut 4 bases from V and 3 bases from J; bases unmatched to any gene: 7. The CDR3 contains 15 residues. The CDR3 region has the DNA TGTGCCAGCAGTTCTGGCGGGAGAAGAACAGATACGCAGTATTTT. It encodes CASSSGGRRTDTQYF.

In its sample, this clonotype was seen many times. The chain recombines TRBV7-2 with TRBJ2-2; D unresolved. The CDR3 has 14 residues. Germline CDR1 is SGHTA and CDR2 is FQGNSA. V was shortened by 1 base and J by 5 bases, with 8 bases between the two germline ends. The CDR3, as DNA: TGTGCCAGCAGCTTAGGGGTTGGGACCGGGGAGCTGTTTTTT. It translates to CASSLGVGTGELFF.

The V call is TRBV5-1, the J call TRBJ2-3, with 13 bases identical to TRBD2. The CDR3 is made up of 16 amino acids. J lost 4 bases, V lost 5 bases, and 7 bases had no gene match. From germline, CDR1 is SGHRS and CDR2 YFSETQ. CDR3 DNA sequence: TGCGCCAGCAGGAGGACTAGCGGGAGCGGGCCAGATACGCAGTATTTT. Amino acid sequence: CASRRTSGSGPDTQYF.

The chain has TRBV7-3 and TRBJ2-2; tentatively, D is TRBD1 or TRBD2 (5 bases each). Germline V CDR1 and CDR2: SGHTA, FQGTGA. V lost 9 bases, J lost 1 base, and 12 bases lay in between. The CDR3 totals 14 residues. The CDR3 nucleotides are TGTGCCAGGATCGGGACCGAGAACACCGGGGAGCTGTTTTTT. Protein: CARIGTENTGELFF.

The chain recombines TRBV20-1 with TRBJ2-5; 7 nucleotides align to TRBD2. V dropped 1 base and J dropped 7; count of bases not matched to a gene: 9. The CDR3 totals 14 residues. Germline V gives CDR1 DFQATT, CDR2 SNEGSKA (reference sequence). The CDR3 protein is CSARVPGSGGTQYF. DNA of the CDR3: TGCAGTGCTAGAGTCCCTGGGTCGGGGGGGACCCAGTACTTC.

In the case of this clonotype: Mismatch with germline at one junction end may stem from a read error. The chain combines TRBV3-1 with TRBJ2-1, with unresolved D. Per the germline V gene, CDR1 is LGHDT and CDR2 is YNNKEL (reference sequence). The CDR3 has 16 amino acids. The chain's CDR3 is CASTQDLTFPYNEQFF. The CDR3 DNA reads TGTGCCAGCACCCAAGATCTCACTTTCCCCTACAATGAGCAGTTCTTC.

This chain joins TRBV5-1 and TRBJ2-1; 7 bases fit TRBD2. The CDR3 is made up of 15 amino acids. The germline gives CDR1 SGHRS, CDR2 YFSETQ. V was clipped by 4 bases and J by 10 bases; unmatched bases: 14. In DNA, the CDR3 is TGCGCCAGCAGCCCAAGCGGGACTACAATCGGGGAGCAGTTCTTC. Translation: CASSPSGTTIGEQFF.

This clonotype was seen a few times. V gene TRBV7-2 combines with J gene TRBJ2-1; 7 bases agree with TRBD2. Per germline, CDR1 SGHTA and CDR2 FQGNSA. CDR3 length: 15 residues. Unmatched junction bases numbered 3, after V lost 2 bases and J lost 2 bases. CDR3 amino acids: CASSLTSDAYNEQFF. The CDR3, as DNA: TGTGCCAGCAGCTTAACTAGCGATGCCTACAATGAGCAGTTCTTC.

The chain uses TRBV12-3 or TRBV12-4 and TRBJ2-3; TRBD2 aligns across 12 bases. V lost 5 bases, J lost 10 bases, and 10 bases stayed unmatched. The CDR3 runs 15 residues. The CDR3 nucleotides read TGTGCCAGCAGTCCGTGGACTAGCGGGATCGCGGCGCAGTATTTT. As protein: CASSPWTSGIAAQYF.

V is TRBV3-1 and J is TRBJ1-2, with D possibly TRBD1 on 6 matching bases. Per the germline V gene, CDR1 is LGHDT and CDR2 is YNNKEL (reference sequence). CDR3 length: 14 amino acids. Trimming removed 5 bases from V and 7 bases from J, with 17 bases in between. This chain's CDR3 is CASSALRDTGGYTF. DNA for the CDR3: TGTGCCAGCAGCGCCTTGCGGGACACAGGTGGCTACACCTTC. Drawing the rest from reference TRBV3-1 and TRBJ1-2, the complete variable domain is DTAVSQTPKYLVTQMGNDKSIKCEQNLGHDTMYWYKQDSKKFLKIMFSYNNKELIINETVPNRFSPKSPDKAHLNLHINSLELGDSAVYFCASSALRDTGGYTFGSGTRLTVV.

With regard to this clonotype: At one of its ends the junction is not consistent with the germline gene, which may arise from a read error. CDR3 loop: CASSLGGISLGGEQFF. In nucleotides, the CDR3 is TGTGCTAGCAGCTTAGGCGGCATCTCCCTGGGGGGTGAGCAGTTCTTC. V is TRBV7-7 and J is TRBJ2-1, with a tentative D call TRBD2 (6 bases). CDR3 length equals 16 residues. CDR1 is SSHAT, CDR2 FNYEAQ, per germline (reference sequence).

This clonotype was recorded a few times. This chain uses TRBV6-1 with TRBJ2-1, with 10 bases matching TRBD1. In germline, CDR1 is MNHNS, CDR2 SASEGT. This CDR3 region has 14 residues. V shed 6 bases, J shed 5 bases, and the junction held 4 bases outside the gene matches. The CDR3 DNA reads TGTGCCAGCAGGGTGACAGGGGGCCACAATGAGCAGTTCTTC. Translated, it gives CASRVTGGHNEQFF.

A few counts support this clonotype. This chain links TRBV4-3 with TRBJ2-2; the match to TRBD1 covers 10 bases. Germline V gene lookup returns CDR1 LGHNA and CDR2 YSLEER. V lost 3 bases to trimming and J lost 7 bases; unmatched junction nucleotides: 5. This CDR3 spans 15 amino acids. The CDR3 sequence is CASSHRQGAVGELFF. CDR3 in DNA: TGCGCCAGCAGCCACCGACAGGGGGCTGTCGGGGAGCTGTTTTTT.

The sample holds a few counts of this clonotype. The rearrangement links TRBV4-3 to TRBJ2-5; D gene ambiguous. Per the germline V gene, CDR1 is LGHNA and CDR2 is YSLEER. Trimming removed 3 bases at V and 3 bases at J, with 11 bases between. This CDR3 spans 14 amino acids. The CDR3 region is CASSQGKEEETQYF. The CDR3 region has the DNA TGCGCCAGCAGCCAGGGGAAAGAAGAAGAGACCCAGTACTTC.

The chain is built from TRBV12-3 or TRBV12-4 and TRBJ2-1; weak D call: TRBD2 (6 bases). V gave up 9 bases and J gave up 3 bases, with 9 bases separating them. The CDR3 runs 12 residues. CDR3 protein: CASRERYNEQFF. The CDR3 coding sequence is TGTGCCAGTCGGGAGCGCTACAATGAGCAGTTCTTC.

This clonotype was counted between two and nine times. The chain joins TRBV7-2 to TRBJ2-7; no clear D. V shed 1 base and J shed 10 bases, with 11 bases lying between them. The CDR3 totals 12 residues. In germline, CDR1 is SGHTA, CDR2 FQGNSA. The CDR3 DNA reads as TGTGCCAGCAGCTTAGGTTACGGCCAACAGTACTTC. It encodes CASSLGYGQQYF.

The V and J genes are TRBV14 and TRBJ2-1; possible D gene TRBD2, 5 bases. The V and J ends lost 3 bases and 8 bases respectively, with 17 bases between them. The CDR3 is 15 residues long. Germline assignment: CDR1 SGHDN and CDR2 FVKESK. CDR3 coding DNA: TGTGCCAGCAGCCACGCCGTGGGAGATATCCATGAGCAGTTCTTC. It yields the protein CASSHAVGDIHEQFF.

This rearrangement joins TRBV20-1 to TRBJ2-5; D remains ambiguous. The CDR3 covers 15 residues. The V gene lost 3 bases and the J gene lost 5 bases, with 19 bases spanning the gap. CDR1 is DFQATT and CDR2 is SNEGSKA in the germline V gene (reference sequence). Here the CDR3 reads CSASPGPLRLETQYF. Here the CDR3 DNA reads TGCAGTGCTAGTCCCGGGCCCCTCCGGCTGGAGACCCAGTACTTC.

This clonotype occurred a few times. The chain recombines TRBV20-1 with TRBJ2-5; 10 bases align to TRBD2. The CDR3 has 14 amino acids. Germline CDR1 reads DFQATT; CDR2 reads SNEGSKA (reference sequence). V lost 3 bases to trimming and J lost 3 bases; unmatched junction nucleotides: 4. In nucleotides, the CDR3 is TGCAGTGCTAGTGAGGGGACTAGCGAAGAGACCCAGTACTTC. This gives the protein CSASEGTSEETQYF.

In this sample, this clonotype turned up a few times. The chain is built from TRBV2 and TRBJ2-3, with 9 bases matching TRBD2. CDR1 is SNHLY and CDR2 is FYNNEI in the germline V gene. J lost 2 bases, V lost 5 bases, and 5 bases had no gene match. The CDR3 loop spans 15 amino acids. The CDR3 DNA reads as TGTGCCAGCAGTAAGCCTAGCGGGACCACAGATACGCAGTATTTT. This sequence encodes CASSKPSGTTDTQYF.

This clonotype showed up just a few times. This chain joins TRBV30 and TRBJ2-3, with D tentatively TRBD1 (5 bases). From germline, CDR1 is GTSNPN and CDR2 SVGIG (reference sequence). CDR3 length: 18 residues. Between the trimmed V and J ends, which lost 4 bases and 1 base, there was a span of 24 bases. The CDR3 here is CAWTRAVKTNWGTDTQYF. For the CDR3, the DNA is TGTGCCTGGACCAGGGCGGTTAAAACTAACTGGGGCACAGATACGCAGTATTTT.

This clonotype has more than one count but fewer than ten. The V gene is TRBV20-1, the J gene TRBJ2-7, with 10 bases lining up with TRBD2. Trimming cost V 0 bases and J 3 bases; bases outside gene matches: 2. The germline CDR1 and CDR2 sequences are DFQATT and SNEGSKA (reference sequence). This CDR3 is built from 14 residues. CDR3 coding DNA: TGCAGTGCTAGAGATACTAGCGGGAACTACGAGCAGTACTTC. It encodes CSARDTSGNYEQYF.

This clonotype came up a few times. The rearrangement links TRBV10-3 to TRBJ1-6; D unresolved. The CDR3 runs 12 residues. Between the trimmed V and J ends, which lost 3 bases and 7 bases, there was a span of 4 bases. In germline, CDR1 is ENHRY, CDR2 SYGVKD. The CDR3 DNA follows: TGTGCCATCAGTGACACGAATTCACCCCTCCACTTT. It encodes CAISDTNSPLHF.

This clonotype was seen a handful of times. V gene TRBV7-2 combines with J gene TRBJ1-4; D gene unclear. Trimming took 8 bases from V and 7 from J, leaving 20 bases between them. The CDR3 sequence is 15 residues long. Looked up from germline, CDR1 is SGHTA and CDR2 is FQGNSA. CDR3 in amino acids: CASSEQQLGSEKLFF. As DNA, the CDR3 is TGTGCCAGCTCCGAGCAACAGCTCGGGAGTGAAAAACTGTTTTTT.